The 23 T cell receptor beta chains listed next were all sequenced from one sample in a study of beta chain features in type 1 diabetes. Every bit of the isolated RNA underwent reverse transcription, so sequencing read expressed TCRB transcripts. Using immunoSEQ multiplex PCR, the repertoire was profiled, and TCRdb retains in-frame clones only, with some absent. The repertoire holds about 340,000 clones, with under 8.5% as singletons. Sequencing was done on a sample of central memory CD4+ T cells from blood. The receptors were sampled from a woman between 18 and 30 years old in good health.

V usage is TRBV5-6 and J usage is TRBJ2-2; 7 nucleotides match TRBD2. With 1 base clipped from V and 6 bases from J, the junction kept 9 bases outside the gene matches. CDR3 length equals 16 residues. Germline CDR1 is SGHDT and CDR2 is YYEEEE. The CDR3 DNA sequence: TGTGCCAGCAGCTTGTTCAGGACTAGAGGTTCCGGGGAGCTGTTTTTT. The encoded protein is CASSLFRTRGSGELFF.

This clone was counted only a few times. CDR3 sequence (DNA): TGTGCCAGCAACAAACGTCCTTTCGAGACCCAGTACTTC. As protein: CASNKRPFETQYF. The V call is TRBV6-4, the J call TRBJ2-5, with unresolved D. Deletions cut 7 bases from V and 5 bases from J, with 14 bases between. The CDR3 covers 13 residues. Germline CDR1 MRHNA, CDR2 SNTAGT.

This clone was observed a handful of times. V gene TRBV5-3 combines with J gene TRBJ2-3; 7 nucleotides align to TRBD2. TRBV5-3 is designated an ORF whose function remains uncertain. V gave up 3 bases and J gave up 1 base; unmatched junction bases: 14. The CDR3 spans 18 residues. CDR3 nucleotide sequence: TGTGCCAGAAGCTCCGGCGGGAGACGGCGCCGGGGCACAGATACGCAGTATTTT. Protein sequence: CARSSGGRRRRGTDTQYF.

This clone has a count of ten or more. The chain couples TRBV7-3 to TRBJ2-7; the D gene is possibly TRBD1 (5 bases). CDR1 is SGHTA and CDR2 is FQGTGA in the germline V gene. Between the trimmed V and J ends, which lost 11 bases and 3 bases, there was a span of 17 bases. The CDR3 spans 13 residues. In nucleotides, the CDR3 is TGTGCCCGCCCGTGGGGCATCGACTACGAGCAGTACTTC. It encodes CARPWGIDYEQYF. The full variable domain, with the rest looked up from reference TRBV7-3 and TRBJ2-7, is GAGVSQTPSNKVTEKGKYVELRCDPISGHTALYWYRQSLGQGPEFLIYFQGTGAADDSGLPNDRFFAVRPEGSVSTLKIQRTERGDSAVYLCARPWGIDYEQYFGPGTRLTVT.

The gene calls are TRBV7-9 and TRBJ1-1, with D perhaps TRBD1 (6 bases). Trimming took 11 bases from V and 4 from J, leaving 14 bases between them. Germline V gives CDR1 SEHNR, CDR2 FQNEAQ (reference sequence). The CDR3 sequence is 12 residues long. The CDR3 nucleotides are TGTGCCGCAACGGGGGCTGGCACTGAAGCTTTCTTT. This encodes CAATGAGTEAFF. Based on the CDR3 plus reference TRBV7-9 and TRBJ1-1, the full variable domain is DTGVSQNPRHKITKRGQNVTFRCDPISEHNRLYWYRQTLGQGPEFLTYFQNEAQLEKSRLLSDRFSAERPKGSFSTLEIQRTEQGDSAMYLCAATGAGTEAFFGQGTRLTVV.

This clone was observed a handful of times. The V gene is TRBV7-6, the J gene TRBJ1-1; perhaps TRBD1 as D (6 bases). This CDR3 is 15 amino acids long. The V gene lost 5 bases and the J gene lost 6 bases, with 19 bases spanning the gap. Germline CDR1 is SGHVS and CDR2 is FNYEAQ. This CDR3 is CASSKTQGKVAEAFF. CDR3 nucleotides: TGTGCCAGCAGCAAGACGCAGGGGAAGGTCGCTGAAGCTTTCTTT.

The chain carries TRBV28 and TRBJ2-5, with 10 bases matching TRBD2. This CDR3 comprises 16 residues. V trimming: 7 bases; J trimming: 2 bases; junction bases outside the gene matches: 10. Germline assignment: CDR1 MDHEN and CDR2 SYDVKM. The chain's CDR3 is CASTSPGLARQETQYF. The DNA for the CDR3 is TGTGCCAGCACTAGTCCGGGACTAGCGCGGCAAGAGACCCAGTACTTC.

This clone occurred a few times. The rearrangement joins TRBV5-1 to TRBJ2-7, with 12 bases that match TRBD2. CDR3 length: 17 amino acids. The germline V gene encodes CDR1 SGHRS and CDR2 YFSETQ. The ends lost 4 bases at V and 2 bases at J; junction bases unmatched: 10. The CDR3 sequence is CASSLSPRTSGAYEQYF. The CDR3 DNA sequence: TGCGCCAGCAGCCTGAGCCCCCGGACTAGCGGGGCCTACGAGCAGTACTTC.

Points on this clone: The junction does not match germline at one end; this may be a read error. This chain joins TRBV7-2 and TRBJ2-6, with D unclear. This CDR3 region has 13 residues. Germline CDR1 reads SGHTA; CDR2 reads FQGNSA. CDR3 in DNA: TGCGCCAGCAGACCCTCTGGGGCCAACGTCCTGACTTTC. This codes for CASRPSGANVLTF.

The rearrangement joins TRBV6-5 to TRBJ1-2; D not certain. V was shortened by 3 bases and J by 4 bases, with 15 bases between the two germline ends. The CDR3 totals 15 residues. In germline, CDR1 is MNHEY, CDR2 SVGAGI. CDR3 nucleotides: TGTGCCAGCAGTTATTCCGGACGGGCTGGCTATGGCTACACCTTC. Amino acids: CASSYSGRAGYGYTF.

The chain uses TRBV7-2 and TRBJ2-7, with 9 nucleotides matching TRBD2. CDR3 length equals 16 residues. Germline-derived CDR1 and CDR2 are SGHTA and FQGNSA. J gave up 1 base and V 2 bases, and 6 bases lay outside the gene matches. CDR3 loop: CASSLNPGLASYEQYF. The DNA of the CDR3 is TGTGCCAGCAGCTTAAACCCCGGACTAGCGTCCTACGAGCAGTACTTC.

This clone was found many times. This chain links TRBV7-2 with TRBJ2-3; 7 bases fit TRBD2. Unmatched junction bases numbered 10, after V lost 2 bases and J lost 2 bases. CDR1 and CDR2 (germline): SGHTA, FQGNSA. The CDR3 runs to 17 residues. CDR3 region: CASSLRQKRGYTDTQYF. In DNA, the CDR3 is TGTGCCAGCAGCTTAAGGCAGAAGCGGGGATACACAGATACGCAGTATTTT.

The rearrangement joins TRBV9 to TRBJ2-3; possibly TRBD2 for D (5 bases). The V and J ends lost 3 bases and 5 bases respectively, with 16 bases between them. Germline V CDR1 and CDR2: SGDLS, YYNGEE. The CDR3 spans 15 residues. The CDR3 coding sequence is TGTGCCAGCAGCGGTCACGCAACTGGAGGAGATACGCAGTATTTT. It encodes CASSGHATGGDTQYF.

This sequence joins TRBV13 and TRBJ2-7; the match to TRBD2 covers 7 bases. Trimming removed 1 base from V and 7 bases from J; junction bases left unmatched: 10. Per germline, CDR1 PRHDT and CDR2 FYEKMQ (reference sequence). CDR3 length: 15 amino acids. CDR3 coding DNA: TGTGCCAGCAGCTTAGATTCGGGACTATCAAGGGAGCAGTACTTC. It yields the protein CASSLDSGLSREQYF.

This clone showed up just a few times. The rearrangement joins TRBV28 to TRBJ1-5; a weak D match, TRBD1 (6 bases). The germline CDR1 and CDR2 sequences are MDHEN and SYDVKM. V shed 6 bases and J shed 9 bases, with 18 bases lying between them. The CDR3 has 14 amino acids. CDR3 protein: CASRGDTGFGPQHF. For the CDR3, the DNA is TGTGCCAGCAGGGGGGACACCGGTTTCGGGCCCCAGCATTTT.

This clone was found a few times. The V and J genes are TRBV25-1 and TRBJ2-1; TRBD2 matches at 14 bases. The V gene end was trimmed by 1 base and the J gene end by 9 bases; junction bases not matched to a gene: 5. The CDR3 totals 16 residues. The germline V gene encodes CDR1 MGHDK and CDR2 SYGVNS. CDR3 protein: CASSELGTSGSGEQFF. In nucleotides, the CDR3 is TGTGCCAGCAGTGAATTAGGGACTAGCGGGAGCGGTGAGCAGTTCTTC.

The chain couples TRBV10-3 to TRBJ2-1; no clear D. Trimming removed 6 bases at V and 4 bases at J, with 19 bases between. CDR3 length: 16 residues. The germline CDR1 and CDR2 sequences are ENHRY and SYGVKD. In nucleotides, the CDR3 is TGTGCCATCAGCGTGCTCCATGCCGCCGGATACAATGAGCAGTTCTTC. Translating gives CAISVLHAAGYNEQFF.

This clone was found a few times. V is TRBV6-5 and J is TRBJ2-1; D is undetermined. The CDR3 sequence is 15 residues long. Germline-derived CDR1 and CDR2 are MNHEY and SVGAGI. V dropped 6 bases and J dropped 7 bases, with 19 bases sitting between them. In nucleotides, the CDR3 is TGTGCCAGCAGCCTTACCCGCGAGCGCATTAATGAGCAGTTCTTC. Protein product: CASSLTRERINEQFF.

The chain is built from TRBV9 and TRBJ2-5, with TRBD2 as a possible D gene (6 bases). This CDR3 spans 14 amino acids. Germline lookup yields CDR1 SGDLS and CDR2 YYNGEE. V gave up 6 bases and J gave up 4 bases, with 16 bases separating them. The CDR3 loop is CASTRDSGSETQYF. The CDR3 DNA follows: TGTGCCAGCACCCGGGACTCGGGTTCAGAGACCCAGTACTTC.

This clone was seen once. The V and J genes are TRBV5-1 and TRBJ1-5, with D possibly TRBD1 on 6 matching bases. Trimming removed 4 bases from V and 4 bases from J, with 9 bases in between. Germline values: CDR1 SGHRS, CDR2 YFSETQ. The CDR3 has 13 residues. This CDR3 reads CASSEQGNQPQHF. CDR3 DNA: TGCGCCAGCAGCGAGCAGGGGAATCAGCCCCAGCATTTT.

The chain couples TRBV7-2 to TRBJ2-7, with D possibly matching TRBD1 (5 bases). Trimming pared 1 base from V and 2 bases from J, leaving 18 bases between. The CDR3 extends over 17 amino acids. CDR1 SGHTA and CDR2 FQGNSA come from the germline V gene. The CDR3: CASSLDVIRGGAYEQYF. CDR3 DNA sequence: TGTGCCAGCAGCTTAGACGTCATAAGGGGCGGAGCCTACGAGCAGTACTTC.

This clone turned up a few times. The chain employs TRBV5-1 and TRBJ1-1; 10 bases line up with TRBD1. V lost 10 bases, J lost 9 bases, and 15 bases stayed unmatched. CDR3 length: 14 amino acids. Per the germline V gene, CDR1 is SGHRS and CDR2 is YFSETQ. The CDR3 DNA sequence: TGCGCCGACACCTATAACAAGACAGGGGGCAAAGCTTTCTTT. Its translation is CADTYNKTGGKAFF.

This clone showed up many times. This rearrangement joins TRBV25-1 to TRBJ2-4; 11 bases fit TRBD1. CDR1 and CDR2 from the germline V gene are MGHDK and SYGVNS. This CDR3 contains 18 residues. The junction had 10 bases not matched to a gene; V was cut back by 3 bases and J by 3 bases. This CDR3 is CASSDQRTGGFGKNIQYF. The CDR3 DNA reads TGTGCCAGCAGTGATCAGAGGACAGGGGGCTTCGGCAAAAACATTCAGTACTTC.